These 27 T cell receptor beta chains were sequenced from one sample in a study of cytomegalovirus exposure and HLA in healthy donors. The PCR employed 60 Vbeta primers together with 13 Jbeta primers. Data came from immunoSEQ multiplex PCR; TCRdb stores just in-frame clones and leaves some out. The sample features about 200,000 clones, with around 0.95% in its top ten. Sequencing was carried out using PBMCs. These receptors were collected from a woman in her 30s in good health and CMV-seropositive.

The rearrangement joins TRBV7-2 to TRBJ2-3, with D possibly TRBD2 on 6 matching bases. This CDR3 comprises 16 residues. Germline V gene sequence: CDR1 SGHTA, CDR2 FQGNSA. V was shortened by 1 base and J by 2 bases, with 13 bases between the two germline ends. The CDR3 region is CASSLVAGPSTDTQYF. In DNA, the CDR3 is TGTGCCAGCAGCTTAGTCGCGGGACCATCCACAGATACGCAGTATTTT.

The J gene is TRBJ1-4, the V gene TRBV18; D is perhaps TRBD1 (6 bases). CDR3 length equals 17 residues. The V gene lost 3 bases and the J gene lost 6 bases, with 20 bases spanning the gap. CDR1 and CDR2 from the germline V gene are KGHSH and LQKENI. The CDR3 region is CASSPIGITGMHEKLFF. In DNA, the CDR3 is TGTGCCAGCTCACCTATTGGAATTACAGGGATGCATGAAAAACTGTTTTTT. The full variable domain, in which reference TRBV18 and TRBJ1-4 provide the parts outside the CDR3, is NAGVMQNPRHLVRRRGQEARLRCSPMKGHSHVYWYRQLPEEGLKFMVYLQKENIIDESGMPKERFSAEFPKEGPSILRIQQVVRGDSAAYFCASSPIGITGMHEKLFFGSGTQLSVL.

V usage is TRBV19 and J usage is TRBJ2-1, with D perhaps matching TRBD2 (6 bases). In germline, CDR1 is LNHDA, CDR2 SQIVND (reference sequence). The V gene lost 1 base and the J gene lost 4 bases, with 20 bases spanning the gap. The CDR3 has 18 residues. The CDR3 coding sequence is TGTGCCAGTAGTATAGCCGCAAGAGGGCGGACTACTTACAATGAGCAGTTCTTC. Translation: CASSIAARGRTTYNEQFF.

CDR3 nucleotide sequence: TGTGCCAGCAGCTTAGATTTGGGGGGTTATATGAACACTGAAGCTTTCTTT. Protein product: CASSLDLGGYMNTEAFF. The chain combines TRBV11-2 with TRBJ1-1; perhaps TRBD1 as D (5 bases). Germline values: CDR1 SGHAT, CDR2 FQNNGV. V dropped 0 bases and J dropped 0 bases, with 14 bases sitting between them. The CDR3 is made up of 17 amino acids.

This chain uses TRBV7-2 with TRBJ1-1; perhaps TRBD1 as D (5 bases). V lost 2 bases, J lost 4 bases, and 14 bases lay in between. This CDR3 has 15 amino acids. Looked up from germline, CDR1 is SGHTA and CDR2 is FQGNSA. The CDR3: CASSLMAGPSTEAFF. The CDR3 DNA follows: TGTGCCAGCAGCTTAATGGCAGGGCCCAGCACTGAAGCTTTCTTT.

The chain employs TRBV7-6 and TRBJ1-4, with TRBD1 identical over 11 bases. The CDR3 loop spans 16 amino acids. V was clipped by 4 bases and J by 7 bases; unmatched bases: 8. The V gene's germline CDR1 is SGHVS and CDR2 FNYEAQ. CDR3 in amino acids: CASSSRTGGAGEKLFF. In nucleotides, the CDR3 is TGTGCCAGCAGCTCCCGGACAGGGGGCGCGGGTGAAAAACTGTTTTTT.

This chain joins TRBV6-5 and TRBJ1-2; TRBD1 might be the D (5 bases). The CDR3 has 13 residues. The germline V gene encodes CDR1 MNHEY and CDR2 SVGAGI. Trimming left V 6 bases short and J 1 base short, with 9 bases between. The chain's CDR3 is CASSLDSNYGYTF. For the CDR3, the DNA is TGTGCCAGCAGCCTCGACAGTAACTATGGCTACACCTTC.

A word on this clone: The same CDR3 also results from other DNA sequences found in this sample. This chain joins TRBV19 and TRBJ2-7; D not certain. This CDR3 comprises 13 residues. Trimming stripped 3 bases from V and 3 bases from J, with 9 bases between. From germline, CDR1 is LNHDA and CDR2 SQIVND (reference sequence). The CDR3: CASSIGQDYEQYF. The CDR3, as DNA: TGTGCCAGTAGTATTGGTCAGGACTACGAGCAGTACTTC.

The chain employs TRBV25-1 and TRBJ1-1, with 10 bases aligning to TRBD1. Germline loops: CDR1 MGHDK, CDR2 SYGVNS. The CDR3 runs to 18 residues. Trimming cost V 0 bases and J 5 bases; bases outside gene matches: 12. The CDR3 coding sequence is TGTGCCAGCAGTGAATATTTCCCCGGACAGGGGGTGGGTACTGAAGCTTTCTTT. Translating gives CASSEYFPGQGVGTEAFF.

The V call is TRBV7-2, the J call TRBJ2-1, with a weak D call TRBD1 (5 bases). Germline V gene data show CDR1 as SGHTA and CDR2 as FQGNSA. This CDR3 is built from 16 residues. V dropped 5 bases and J dropped 0 bases, with 14 bases sitting between them. CDR3 bases: TGTGCCAGCAGCATTTGGGGCAGCAACTCCTACAATGAGCAGTTCTTC. It specifies CASSIWGSNSYNEQFF. Variable domain in full (rest from reference TRBV7-2 and TRBJ2-1): GAGVSQSPSNKVTEKGKDVELRCDPISGHTALYWYRQSLGQGLEFLIYFQGNSAPDKSGLPSDRFSAERTGGSVSTLTIQRTQQEDSAVYLCASSIWGSNSYNEQFFGPGTRLTVL.

The chain carries TRBV5-6 and TRBJ1-2, with D uncertain. Germline lookup yields CDR1 SGHDT and CDR2 YYEEEE. There are 12 residues in the CDR3. V lost 0 bases, J lost 4 bases, and 4 bases lay in between. CDR3 region: CASSLGAYGYTF. CDR3 DNA sequence: TGTGCCAGCAGCTTGGGGGCCTATGGCTACACCTTC.

The chain is built from TRBV7-8 and TRBJ2-5; 8 bases agree with TRBD1. Germline CDR1 is SGHVS and CDR2 is FQNEAQ. The V and J ends lost 6 bases and 2 bases, in that order; junction bases with no gene match: 11. CDR3 length: 16 residues. CDR3 loop: CASSNRQGLTQETQYF. For the CDR3, the DNA is TGTGCCAGCAGTAACCGACAGGGGCTAACACAAGAGACCCAGTACTTC. Together with reference TRBV7-8 and TRBJ2-5, the CDR3 gives the full variable domain: GAGVSQSPRYKVAKRGQDVALRCDPISGHVSLFWYQQALGQGPEFLTYFQNEAQLDKSGLPSDRFFAERPEGSVSTLKIQRTQQEDSAVYLCASSNRQGLTQETQYFGPGTRLLVL.

This chain links TRBV4-1 with TRBJ2-3, with TRBD2 identical over 9 bases. The CDR3 covers 17 residues. Germline CDR1 and CDR2: MGHRA and YSYEKL. Trimming at V came to 1 base and at J to 6 bases, leaving 11 bases not matched to a gene. Here the CDR3 DNA reads TGCGCCAGCAGCCAAGTCCTAGCGGGGATTATGCGGGATACGCAGTATTTT. It translates to CASSQVLAGIMRDTQYF.

The chain combines TRBV7-8 with TRBJ1-1, with unresolved D. Germline CDR1 and CDR2: SGHVS and FQNEAQ. Trimming removed 4 bases at V and 0 bases at J, with 12 bases between. The CDR3 contains 15 residues. DNA of the CDR3: TGTGCCAGCAGCTACAGAAATATAATGAACACTGAAGCTTTCTTT. It is translated as CASSYRNIMNTEAFF.

The J gene is TRBJ2-3, the V gene TRBV19; 9 positions agree with TRBD1. Germline trimming cut 6 bases from V and 0 bases from J; bases unmatched to any gene: 4. The CDR3 consists of 15 residues. Germline CDR1 LNHDA, CDR2 SQIVND (reference sequence). CDR3 DNA: TGTGCCAGTAGCGACAGGGGGGGTAGCACAGATACGCAGTATTTT. It translates to CASSDRGGSTDTQYF.

The chain links TRBV9 to TRBJ1-6; no clear D. V was pared by 4 bases and J by 5 bases, with 16 bases between. There are 16 residues in the CDR3. Germline values: CDR1 SGDLS, CDR2 YYNGEE. CDR3 sequence: CASSSTPRVDNSPLHF. CDR3 nucleotides: TGTGCCAGCAGCTCTACGCCACGGGTGGATAATTCACCCCTCCACTTT.

The CDR3 region has the DNA TGTGCCAGCAGCTTCGGGACAGGGGGCGCCGAGACTGAAGCTTTCTTT. Translation gives CASSFGTGGAETEAFF. The gene calls are TRBV7-9 and TRBJ1-1, with TRBD1 matching 12 bases. V shed 3 bases, J shed 5 bases, and the junction held 7 bases outside the gene matches. The CDR3 is 16 residues long. The V gene's germline CDR1 is SEHNR and CDR2 FQNEAQ (reference sequence).

V gene TRBV5-1 combines with J gene TRBJ1-1, with TRBD1 matching over 7 bases. CDR3 length: 15 residues. Trimming removed 2 bases from V and 1 base from J; junction bases left unmatched: 5. Per the germline V gene, CDR1 is SGHRS and CDR2 is YFSETQ. CDR3: CASSLEGARNTEAFF. The CDR3 DNA reads TGCGCCAGCAGCTTAGAGGGGGCCAGGAACACTGAAGCTTTCTTT.

The chain carries TRBV5-5 and TRBJ2-7; 8 nucleotides align to TRBD2. The CDR3 is 15 residues long. Germline trimming cut 3 bases from V and 0 bases from J; bases unmatched to any gene: 5. The germline V gene encodes CDR1 SGHKS and CDR2 YYEKEE (reference sequence). The CDR3 spells CASSSGGGFSYEQYF. CDR3 nucleotide sequence: TGTGCCAGCAGCTCGGGAGGGGGGTTCTCCTACGAGCAGTACTTC.

This chain uses TRBV18 with TRBJ2-5, with TRBD1 identical over 9 bases. The J call may be in error: the DNA end matches TRBJ2-7 better. The CDR3 runs 16 residues. Germline loops: CDR1 KGHSH, CDR2 LQKENI. The CDR3 DNA sequence: TGTGCCAGCTCACCGCCCTCTTTGGGACAGGGCTACGAGCAGTACTTC. Encoded protein: CASSPPSLGQGYEQYF.

The V call is TRBV5-4, the J call TRBJ2-2, with 8 bases lining up with TRBD1. V shed 4 bases, J shed 3 bases, and the junction held 8 bases outside the gene matches. The length of the CDR3 is 16 residues. Per the germline V gene, CDR1 is SGHNT and CDR2 is YYREEE (reference sequence). DNA of the CDR3: TGTGCCAGCAGCACCGGACAGGGAGAGTACACCGGGGAGCTGTTTTTT. It yields the protein CASSTGQGEYTGELFF.

The chain combines TRBV5-1 with TRBJ2-3, with 11 bases lining up with TRBD2. The ends lost 2 bases at V and 5 bases at J; junction bases unmatched: 13. The CDR3 is made up of 18 amino acids. Germline V gene lookup returns CDR1 SGHRS and CDR2 YFSETQ. The CDR3 protein is CASSFGGTSGTMGDTQYF. The CDR3 DNA reads TGCGCCAGCAGCTTTGGTGGGACTAGCGGAACTATGGGAGATACGCAGTATTTT.

With respect to this clone: Other DNA sequences of this sample code for an identical CDR3. V is TRBV4-3 and J is TRBJ2-7; the D gene is possibly TRBD2 (6 bases). CDR3 length: 13 residues. V was pared by 1 base and J by 4 bases, with 8 bases between. Germline loops: CDR1 LGHNA, CDR2 YSLEER. The CDR3 sequence: CASSQVGGYEQYF. In nucleotides, the CDR3 is TGCGCCAGCAGCCAAGTTGGGGGGTACGAGCAGTACTTC.

The J gene is TRBJ1-2, the V gene TRBV29-1; a possible D gene is TRBD1 (5 bases). This CDR3 is 11 amino acids long. CDR1 and CDR2 (germline): SQVTM, ANQGSEA. Trimming cost V 3 bases and J 6 bases, with 8 bases left between them. In nucleotides, the CDR3 is TGCAGCGTTGACTCAGGGAATGGCTACACCTTC. This codes for CSVDSGNGYTF.

This chain connects TRBV4-1 to TRBJ1-5; 8 nucleotides line up with TRBD1. This CDR3 has 14 residues. Looked up from germline, CDR1 is MGHRA and CDR2 is YSYEKL. V gave up 6 bases and J gave up 3 bases; unmatched junction bases: 4. Written as DNA, the CDR3 is TGCGCCAGCAGTGAGACAGGGGTCAATCAGCCCCAGCATTTT. Translating it yields CASSETGVNQPQHF.

This rearrangement joins TRBV23-1 to TRBJ1-2, with D hard to call. TRBV23-1 is annotated as an ORF whose role is uncertain. The CDR3 contains 16 residues. The V gene lost 3 bases and the J gene lost 4 bases, with 18 bases spanning the gap. CDR3 amino acids: CASSQPAGPSSYGYTF. The CDR3 nucleotides are TGCGCCAGCAGTCAGCCGGCAGGCCCTTCCTCCTATGGCTACACCTTC.

The chain links TRBV7-8 to TRBJ2-5, with 11 bases matching TRBD2. Germline-derived CDR1 and CDR2 are SGHVS and FQNEAQ. Germline trimming cut 2 bases from V and 5 bases from J; bases unmatched to any gene: 10. The CDR3 is 17 amino acids. For the CDR3, the DNA is TGTGCCAGCAGCTTACCAAAAACTAGCGGGAGAGGGGAGACCCAGTACTTC. This gives the protein CASSLPKTSGRGETQYF.